Presented here are 9 T cell receptor beta chains from one specimen sequenced in a study of cytomegalovirus exposure and HLA in healthy donors. The PCR had 60 Vbeta and 13 Jbeta primers. TCRdb's table, derived via immunoSEQ multiplex PCR, lists solely in-frame clones and lacks some. The sample includes roughly 130,000 clones, less than 85% of them seen just once. The sample comprised PBMCs. The receptors come from a male donor in good health and CMV-seronegative.

This chain connects TRBV6-6 to TRBJ1-3; 8 bases align to TRBD1. This CDR3 has 13 residues. Germline-derived CDR1 and CDR2 are MNHNY and SVGAGI (reference sequence). With 6 bases clipped from V and 7 bases from J, the junction kept 5 bases outside the gene matches. The CDR3 is CASRQQGGNTIYF. CDR3 bases: TGTGCCAGCAGGCAACAGGGGGGCAACACCATATATTTT.

This chain links TRBV5-1 with TRBJ2-7; 14 bases line up with TRBD2. Germline CDR1 is SGHRS and CDR2 is YFSETQ. The CDR3 extends over 16 amino acids. With 3 bases clipped from V and 7 bases from J, the junction kept 9 bases outside the gene matches. The CDR3 sequence: CASSSGLAGARGEQYF. In nucleotides, the CDR3 is TGCGCCAGCAGCTCGGGACTAGCGGGGGCCCGGGGAGAGCAGTACTTC.

This chain uses TRBV5-1 with TRBJ1-1; TRBD1 matches 10 bases. V shed 4 bases and J 0 bases; nucleotides not matched to a gene: 6. CDR1 SGHRS and CDR2 YFSETQ come from the germline V gene. The CDR3 runs to 16 residues. The CDR3 DNA follows: TGCGCCAGCAGCGGGGGGACAGGGGCCATGAACACTGAAGCTTTCTTT. Protein product: CASSGGTGAMNTEAFF.

V and J are TRBV6-1 and TRBJ1-2; 8 positions agree with TRBD1. This CDR3 is 15 amino acids long. The V and J ends lost 2 bases and 8 bases, in that order; junction bases with no gene match: 10. CDR1 is MNHNS, CDR2 SASEGT, per germline. The CDR3: CASSERGQVPEGYTF. Written as DNA, the CDR3 is TGTGCCAGCAGTGAACGGGGACAGGTTCCTGAAGGCTACACCTTC.

This clone was seen only once. The genes are TRBV30 and TRBJ2-7; the match to TRBD1 covers 9 bases. Germline V CDR1 and CDR2: GTSNPN, SVGIG (reference sequence). J lost 2 bases, V lost 3 bases, and 2 bases had no gene match. The CDR3 runs to 13 residues. As DNA, the CDR3 is TGTGCCTGGAGAGACAGGGGGGCCTACGAGCAGTACTTC. It yields the protein CAWRDRGAYEQYF.

The chain uses TRBV27 and TRBJ1-2; D is perhaps TRBD1 (5 bases). The CDR3 is 13 residues long. The germline V gene has CDR1 MNHEY and CDR2 SMNVEV (reference sequence). The V and J ends lost 5 bases and 3 bases respectively, with 10 bases between them. The CDR3 coding sequence is TGTGCCAGCAGTCCCCGGGGGGACTATGGCTACACCTTC. Translated: CASSPRGDYGYTF.

The V gene is TRBV5-1, the J gene TRBJ2-7; 10 bases are a match to TRBD1. Unmatched junction bases numbered 7, after V lost 3 bases and J lost 4 bases. Germline CDR1 SGHRS, CDR2 YFSETQ. The CDR3 extends over 15 amino acids. The chain's CDR3 is CASSSPTGGRYEQYF. The CDR3 nucleotides are TGCGCCAGCAGCTCCCCGACAGGGGGCAGGTACGAGCAGTACTTC. Full variable domain (missing parts from reference TRBV5-1 and TRBJ2-7): KAGVTQTPRYLIKTRGQQVTLSCSPISGHRSVSWYQQTPGQGLQFLFEYFSETQRNKGNFPGRFSGRQFSNSRSEMNVSTLELGDSALYLCASSSPTGGRYEQYFGPGTRLTVT.

Note on this clone: Germline and junction disagree at one end, which may indicate a read error. V gene TRBV4-2 combines with J gene TRBJ2-4; the match to TRBD2 covers 14 bases. CDR3 size: 19 residues. Germline V gives CDR1 LGHNA, CDR2 YNFKEQ. CDR3 residues: CASSLPGLAGERAKNSQYF. In DNA, the CDR3 is TGTGCCAGCAGCCTACCGGGACTAGCGGGAGAGAGAGCCAAAAACAGTCAGTACTTC.

The V call is TRBV5-5, the J call TRBJ1-1; a weak D match, TRBD1 (5 bases). Trimming cost V 0 bases and J 7 bases, with 13 bases left between them. Germline V gene data show CDR1 as SGHKS and CDR2 as YYEKEE (reference sequence). This CDR3 contains 14 residues. CDR3 amino acids: CASSLGQTFGEAFF. CDR3 DNA: TGTGCCAGCAGCTTGGGACAGACGTTTGGTGAAGCTTTCTTT.